Each of the 32 T cell receptor beta chains below was sequenced from the same sample in a study of monozygotic twins with inflammatory bowel disease. TCRdb reanalyzed the 5' RACE reads, giving one entry per CDR3 protein sequence and no DNA. This listing includes approximately 210,000 distinct CDR3 sequences. The sample taken for sequencing was blood. The receptor set was obtained from a human donor with ulcerative colitis or Crohn's disease, or a healthy co-twin of an affected twin (not recorded which).

The rearrangement uses TRBV2 and TRBJ2-5; lacking DNA, the TRBD2 call made by TCRdb goes unchecked. CDR3 length: 16 residues. Germline V CDR1 and CDR2: SNHLY, FYNNEI. CDR3 sequence reads: CASSWTSGGVQETQYF.

The chain is built from TRBV5-1 and TRBJ2-7; the D gene TCRdb calls, TRBD1, cannot be checked with no DNA. The germline V gene has CDR1 SGHRS and CDR2 YFSETQ. The CDR3 has 15 residues. The CDR3 loop reads CASSPGQGGSYEQYF.

The chain is built from TRBV24-1 and TRBJ2-1; TCRdb proposes TRBD1, but this gene call is untestable without DNA. Germline values: CDR1 KGHDR, CDR2 SFDVKD. There are 16 residues in the CDR3. The CDR3 spells CATSDLPGTGYNEQFF.

V and J are TRBV12-3 or TRBV12-4 and TRBJ2-7; there is no DNA to check the TCRdb D call of TRBD1. The CDR3 is 14 residues long. CDR3 amino acids: CASSPGVLRYEQYF.

The chain is built from TRBV7-2 and TRBJ2-7. The CDR3 is 14 amino acids. Germline-derived CDR1 and CDR2 are SGHTA and FQGNSA. This chain's CDR3 is CASSLGVGPYEQYF. The variable domain in full, with the rest retrieved from reference TRBV7-2 and TRBJ2-7, is GAGVSQSPSNKVTEKGKDVELRCDPISGHTALYWYRQSLGQGLEFLIYFQGNSAPDKSGLPSDRFSAERTGGSVSTLTIQRTQQEDSAVYLCASSLGVGPYEQYFGPGTRLTVT.

This sequence joins TRBV20-1 and TRBJ1-1; the D call from TCRdb, TRBD1, cannot be confirmed without DNA. The CDR3 totals 12 residues. Germline-derived CDR1 and CDR2 are DFQATT and SNEGSKA (reference sequence). The CDR3 reads CSAGGGETEAFF.

J is TRBJ1-1 and V is TRBV5-1. CDR3 size: 13 residues. CDR1 SGHRS and CDR2 YFSETQ come from the germline V gene. The chain's CDR3 is CASTRGLNTEAFF.

This chain's CDR3 is CASSRSGVTQETQYF. The rearrangement links TRBV5-1 to TRBJ2-5; TCRdb's D call of TRBD2 is untestable without DNA. In germline, CDR1 is SGHRS, CDR2 YFSETQ. The CDR3 covers 15 residues.

The V call is TRBV10-3, the J call TRBJ2-2; TCRdb outputs TRBD1, but without DNA this stays unchecked. This CDR3 has 15 residues. The germline CDR1 and CDR2 sequences are ENHRY and SYGVKD. Here the CDR3 reads CAISRTGLETGELFF.

This chain joins TRBV3-1 and TRBJ1-6. From germline, CDR1 is LGHDT and CDR2 YNNKEL (reference sequence). The CDR3 runs to 14 residues. The CDR3 region is CASSPVSVNSPLHF.

The rearrangement links TRBV6-6 to TRBJ1-2. Germline loops: CDR1 MNHNY, CDR2 SVGAGI (reference sequence). The CDR3 has 13 amino acids. CDR3 region: CASNREVLYGYTF.

V is TRBV11-2 and J is TRBJ2-7; as DNA is missing, the TRBD1 call by TCRdb cannot be tested. The CDR3 covers 14 residues. Per germline, CDR1 SGHAT and CDR2 FQNNGV. The CDR3 sequence: CASSLDHLGQFKYF.

The J gene is TRBJ2-1, the V gene TRBV5-1; TCRdb's D gene call, TRBD1, goes unchecked for lack of DNA. CDR1 is SGHRS and CDR2 is YFSETQ in the germline V gene. The CDR3 contains 16 residues. The CDR3 region is CASSLGDRGSYNEQFF.

The genes are TRBV28 and TRBJ2-4; the TCRdb call, TRBD2, lacks DNA for checking. This CDR3 contains 16 residues. The germline CDR1 and CDR2 sequences are MDHEN and SYDVKM. The CDR3 is CASSLWGDSAKNIQYF.

The rearrangement joins TRBV4-2 to TRBJ1-3; the TCRdb D gene call, TRBD1, has no DNA to confirm it. In germline, CDR1 is LGHNA, CDR2 YNFKEQ. The CDR3 totals 17 residues. CDR3 sequence reads: CASSQELTGFSGNTIYF.

The genes are TRBV7-9 and TRBJ2-2; TCRdb's D call of TRBD1 is untestable without DNA. The germline V gene has CDR1 SEHNR and CDR2 FQNEAQ (reference sequence). The CDR3 is 16 residues long. CDR3: CASISFQGFNTGELFF.

The rearrangement links TRBV7-2 to TRBJ1-2. CDR3 length equals 15 residues. Germline CDR1 reads SGHTA; CDR2 reads FQGNSA. The chain's CDR3 is CASQPQWEGTYGYTF. The entire variable domain, with the rest obtained from reference TRBV7-2 and TRBJ1-2, is as follows: GAGVSQSPSNKVTEKGKDVELRCDPISGHTALYWYRQSLGQGLEFLIYFQGNSAPDKSGLPSDRFSAERTGGSVSTLTIQRTQQEDSAVYLCASQPQWEGTYGYTFGSGTRLTVV.

The gene calls are TRBV28 and TRBJ1-5; the TCRdb D gene call, TRBD1, has no DNA to confirm it. The germline gives CDR1 MDHEN, CDR2 SYDVKM. The CDR3 consists of 17 residues. The CDR3 region is CASRERGAPLGNQPQHF. Filled out from reference TRBV28 and TRBJ1-5, the complete variable domain reads DVKVTQSSRYLVKRTGEKVFLECVQDMDHENMFWYRQDPGLGLRLIYFSYDVKMKEKGDIPEGYSVSREKKERFSLILESASTNQTSMYLCASRERGAPLGNQPQHFGDGTRLSIL.

V gene TRBV20-1 combines with J gene TRBJ2-2. The CDR3 sequence is 13 residues long. From germline, CDR1 is DFQATT and CDR2 SNEGSKA (reference sequence). CDR3 region: CSADPLNTGELFF.

CDR3 sequence reads: CATSRGGQGEPSF. The chain combines TRBV15 with TRBJ2-1; TCRdb reports TRBD1, a call that lacks DNA to check it against. Germline CDR1 and CDR2: LNHNV and YYDKDF (reference sequence). This CDR3 contains 13 residues.

The chain links TRBV19 to TRBJ2-6; absent DNA, TCRdb's TRBD2 call cannot be checked. Germline assignment: CDR1 LNHDA and CDR2 SQIVND (reference sequence). The CDR3 contains 17 residues. CDR3 sequence reads: CASSISGGAAGANVLTF.

The V gene is TRBV7-8, the J gene TRBJ1-3; TCRdb's D call, TRBD1, is unchecked because there is no DNA. Germline assignment: CDR1 SGHVS and CDR2 FQNEAQ. This CDR3 region has 16 residues. CDR3 amino acids: CASSADRFLSGNTIYF.

J is TRBJ2-5 and V is TRBV18; TCRdb proposes TRBD2, but this gene call is untestable without DNA. This CDR3 is built from 15 residues. Germline-derived CDR1 and CDR2 are KGHSH and LQKENI. CDR3 in amino acids: CASSPTSGGRETQYF.

The chain is built from TRBV5-5 and TRBJ1-1; with no DNA, the TCRdb D assignment of TRBD1 cannot be verified. Looked up from germline, CDR1 is SGHKS and CDR2 is YYEKEE (reference sequence). This CDR3 contains 15 residues. This CDR3 reads CASSLGPGLNTEAFF. The full variable domain, completed using reference TRBV5-5 and TRBJ1-1, is DAGVTQSPTHLIKTRGQQVTLRCSPISGHKSVSWYQQVLGQGPQFIFQYYEKEERGRGNFPDRFSARQFPNYSSELNVNALLLGDSALYLCASSLGPGLNTEAFFGQGTRLTVV.

This chain joins TRBV6-2 or TRBV6-3 and TRBJ2-3; no DNA is available, so the TRBD1 call from TCRdb remains unchecked. The CDR3 has 15 residues. Germline lookup yields CDR1 MNHEY and CDR2 SVGEGT. The CDR3 here is CASSYLGPRTDTQYF.

The V and J genes are TRBV4-3 and TRBJ2-2; absent DNA, TCRdb's TRBD1 call cannot be checked. This CDR3 comprises 17 residues. CDR1 is LGHNA, CDR2 YSLEER, per germline. This CDR3 is CASSQDGFDGGTGELFF.

The gene calls are TRBV27 and TRBJ2-1; with no DNA, the TCRdb D assignment of TRBD2 cannot be verified. Germline CDR1 and CDR2: MNHEY and SMNVEV (reference sequence). CDR3 size: 18 residues. The CDR3 reads CASSSTSIAGGSLNEQFF.

The genes are TRBV20-1 and TRBJ2-3. From germline, CDR1 is DFQATT and CDR2 SNEGSKA (reference sequence). CDR3 size: 12 residues. The CDR3 region is CSGVAGTDTQYF.

The V gene is TRBV30, the J gene TRBJ2-1. Germline CDR1 and CDR2: GTSNPN and SVGIG (reference sequence). This CDR3 has 14 amino acids. CDR3 sequence: CAWIGGNSYNEQFF.

CDR3 loop: CASSATGANTEAFF. V is TRBV9 and J is TRBJ1-1; the TRBD1 assignment by TCRdb is unverifiable without DNA. From germline, CDR1 is SGDLS and CDR2 YYNGEE. The CDR3 sequence is 14 residues long.

This chain's CDR3 is CASRRTGDGQPQHF. This chain links TRBV6-1 with TRBJ1-5; there is no DNA to check the TCRdb D call of TRBD1. CDR1 MNHNS and CDR2 SASEGT come from the germline V gene. The CDR3 covers 14 residues.

The chain couples TRBV5-4 to TRBJ1-2. The germline V gene has CDR1 SGHNT and CDR2 YYREEE (reference sequence). CDR3 length: 15 amino acids. The chain's CDR3 is CASSRRDKPNYGYTF.